A selection of T cell receptor beta chains follows, all from one sample in a study of cytomegalovirus exposure and HLA in healthy donors. The table came from immunoSEQ multiplex PCR; TCRdb's copy has only in-frame clones and leaves some out. Its clone listing holds 150,000 or so clones. Sequencing was performed on PBMCs. Receptors originate from a woman between 50 and 59 years old in good health and CMV-seronegative. Each CDR3 is given with its conserved first and last residue. A D gene is named only where the DNA matches it firmly.

J gene: TRBJ2-7; D gene: -; V gene: TRBV18; CDR3 DNA: TGTGCCAGCTCACCATCGGCAGGGGCCTACGAGCAGTACTTC; CDR3 protein: CASSPSAGAYEQYF
J gene: TRBJ1-1; D gene: -; V gene: TRBV5-1; CDR3 DNA: TGCGCCAGCAGCTTGCGGGGTGGGACTGAAGCTTTCTTT; CDR3 protein: CASSLRGGTEAFF
J gene: TRBJ1-5; D gene: -; V gene: TRBV2; CDR3 DNA: TGTGCCAGCAGTCTCGCCAGAAATCAGCCCCAGCATTTT; CDR3 protein: CASSLARNQPQHF
J gene: TRBJ1-1; D gene: -; V gene: TRBV14; CDR3 DNA: TGTGCCAGCAGCCAAATGACAGGAGTGAACACTGAAGCTTTCTTT; CDR3 protein: CASSQMTGVNTEAFF
J gene: TRBJ2-3; D gene: TRBD2; V gene: TRBV30; CDR3 DNA: TGTGCCTGGAGTGTAAAACTAGCGGAAGGAGCAGATACGCAGTATTTT; CDR3 protein: CAWSVKLAEGADTQYF
J gene: TRBJ2-7; D gene: -; V gene: TRBV19; CDR3 DNA: TGTGCCAGTAGCCCTCCCGGGACTGACTACGAGCAGTACTTC; CDR3 protein: CASSPPGTDYEQYF
J gene: TRBJ1-5; D gene: TRBD1; V gene: TRBV6-6; CDR3 DNA: TGTGCCAGCAGTAGCCCGGGACAGCTCGTCCAGCCCCAGCATTTT; CDR3 protein: CASSSPGQLVQPQHF
J gene: TRBJ1-2; D gene: TRBD1; V gene: TRBV6-5; CDR3 DNA: TGTGCCAGCAGCGAGGACAGGGGGATCTATGGCTACACCTTC; CDR3 protein: CASSEDRGIYGYTF
J gene: TRBJ2-3; D gene: TRBD1; V gene: TRBV4-2; CDR3 DNA: TGTGCCAGCAGCCACCCCTGGGGCCGGGACAGGACTAGCACAGATACGCAGTATTTT; CDR3 protein: CASSHPWGRDRTSTDTQYF
J gene: TRBJ1-5; D gene: -; V gene: TRBV6-1; CDR3 DNA: TGTGCCAGCAGTGTCCAGGTTAGCAATCAGCCCCAGCATTTT; CDR3 protein: CASSVQVSNQPQHF
J gene: TRBJ2-2; D gene: -; V gene: TRBV9; CDR3 DNA: TGTGCCAGCAGCGTAGGACAATCCGCCCCCACCGGGGAGCTGTTTTTT; CDR3 protein: CASSVGQSAPTGELFF
J gene: TRBJ1-1; D gene: -; V gene: TRBV29-1; CDR3 DNA: TGCAGCGTTAAGGTCGACAGACCGAACACTGAAGCTTTCTTT; CDR3 protein: CSVKVDRPNTEAFF
J gene: TRBJ2-7; D gene: TRBD2; V gene: TRBV11-2; CDR3 DNA: TGTGCCAGCAGCTTAGTAGCGGGGGGTTACGAGCAGTACTTC; CDR3 protein: CASSLVAGGYEQYF
J gene: TRBJ2-7; D gene: TRBD2; V gene: TRBV5-1; CDR3 DNA: TGCGCCAGCAGCCGGGGGACTAGCGGGTCCTACGAGCAGTACTTC; CDR3 protein: CASSRGTSGSYEQYF
J gene: TRBJ1-1; D gene: -; V gene: TRBV5-6; CDR3 DNA: TGTGCCAGCAGCTTGGGACAGCGGGGGTACGATGAAGCTTTCTTT; CDR3 protein: CASSLGQRGYDEAFF
J gene: TRBJ1-6; D gene: TRBD1; V gene: TRBV19; CDR3 DNA: TGTGCCAGTAGTATCGCCACGGGACAGCCGAATTCACCCCTCCACTTT; CDR3 protein: CASSIATGQPNSPLHF
J gene: TRBJ2-5; D gene: -; V gene: TRBV4-1; CDR3 DNA: TGCGCCAGCAGCCAGCTCGGGGGTGCGGAGACCCAGTACTTC; CDR3 protein: CASSQLGGAETQYF
J gene: TRBJ1-4; D gene: TRBD1; V gene: TRBV5-1; CDR3 DNA: TGCGCCAGCAGCCGTACCGGGACAGGTTACGACGGTAATGAAAAACTGTTTTTT; CDR3 protein: CASSRTGTGYDGNEKLFF
J gene: TRBJ1-3; D gene: -; V gene: TRBV5-1; CDR3 DNA: TGCGCCAGCAGCTTTAATGGGCCCTCTGGAAACACCATATATTTT; CDR3 protein: CASSFNGPSGNTIYF
J gene: TRBJ2-7; D gene: TRBD2; V gene: TRBV9; CDR3 DNA: TGTGCCAGCAGCCCCGGGGGGAGCGGATTCCCCTACGAGCAGTACTTC; CDR3 protein: CASSPGGSGFPYEQYF
J gene: TRBJ2-7; D gene: -; V gene: TRBV6-6; CDR3 DNA: TGTGCCAGCAGCCCCCAATACGAGCAGTACTTC; CDR3 protein: CASSPQYEQYF
J gene: TRBJ1-2; D gene: TRBD1; V gene: TRBV27; CDR3 DNA: TGTGCCAGCAGTTTATTATTTGGGGGGACAGTCTATGGCTACACCTTC; CDR3 protein: CASSLLFGGTVYGYTF
J gene: TRBJ2-7; D gene: TRBD1; V gene: TRBV15; CDR3 DNA: TGTGCCACCAGTAGGGACAGGGCCTCCCTCGAGCAGTACTTC; CDR3 protein: CATSRDRASLEQYF
J gene: TRBJ1-4; D gene: TRBD1; V gene: TRBV7-3; CDR3 DNA: TGTGCCAGCAGCTCGACAGGGGCGACTAATGAAAAACTGTTTTTT; CDR3 protein: CASSSTGATNEKLFF
J gene: TRBJ2-7; D gene: -; V gene: TRBV30; CDR3 DNA: TGTGCCTGGAGTGAGGGAGTCCCCTACGAGCAGTACTTC; CDR3 protein: CAWSEGVPYEQYF
J gene: TRBJ2-3; D gene: TRBD1; V gene: TRBV7-9; CDR3 DNA: TGTGCCAGCAGGATGGGTCCGGGACAGAACACAGATACGCAGTATTTT; CDR3 protein: CASRMGPGQNTDTQYF
J gene: TRBJ2-1; D gene: -; V gene: TRBV9; CDR3 DNA: TGTGCCAGCAGCGTAGGAGAAGGAGGGGGGGGTTACAATGAGCAGTTCTTC; CDR3 protein: CASSVGEGGGGYNEQFF
J gene: TRBJ2-2; D gene: -; V gene: TRBV25-1; CDR3 DNA: TGTGCCAGCAGTGTGACAGGCACCGGGGAGCTGTTTTTT; CDR3 protein: CASSVTGTGELFF